This T cell receptor beta chain appears in the sequencing data of a study of T cell responses to AZD1222 COVID-19 vaccine. The ends lost 1 base at V and 0 bases at J; junction bases unmatched: 2. This CDR3 is built from 15 residues. Germline lookup yields CDR1 SNHLY and CDR2 FYNNEI. Measured with immunoSEQ multiplex PCR; TCRdb has only the in-frame clones, and not every one. The sample includes about 140,000 clones, 85% to 95% of them seen just once. This chain joins TRBV2 and TRBJ1-1, with 7 bases lining up with TRBD1. This sequence originates from an adult in good health. The sequencing used peripheral blood, collected on day 0 of MenACWY control vaccination. The CDR3, as DNA: TGTGCCAGCAGTGAAGTCGGACAGGTGAACACTGAAGCTTTCTTT. It encodes CASSEVGQVNTEAFF.